This TCR beta chain was identified in a study of cytomegalovirus exposure and HLA in healthy donors. Healthy individuals who donated bone marrow served as the donors. Study-wide points: According to the study, around 150 TCR beta chains were cytomegalovirus-associated. Per a later analysis, HLA-associated TCR beta chains showed more clonal expansion than other, equally common TCR beta chains. Sequencing depth across donors, presence/absence analyses assumed, was roughly uniform.

V lost 0 bases to trimming and J lost 5 bases; unmatched junction nucleotides: 3. Germline lookup yields CDR1 SGDLS and CDR2 YYNGEE. The CDR3 loop spans 15 amino acids. With respect to this clone: What it binds is unknown.

Primers for the PCR totalled 60 Vbeta and 13 Jbeta. Assay: immunoSEQ multiplex PCR; the TCRdb copy retains only in-frame clones and omits some. This listing includes about 79,000 clones. Material for sequencing was PBMCs. The sequence came from a man aged 25-45 years in good health and CMV-seronegative. The chain is built from TRBV9 and TRBJ1-2; 11 bases agree with TRBD1. The chain's CDR3 is CASSVGGQGVYGYTF. In DNA, the CDR3 is TGTGCCAGCAGCGTAGGGGGACAGGGGGTATATGGCTACACCTTC.